Listed below are T cell receptor beta chains from one sample, sequenced in a study of technical replicates of blood from a few donors. Only in-frame clones appear in the TCRdb table, and some are missing; sequencing was by immunoSEQ multiplex PCR. Of about 82,000 clones listed, around 94% are singletons. The sample taken for sequencing was T cells isolated from PBMCs. The source is a human donor in good health. CDR3s include the opening cysteine and the closing phenylalanine or tryptophan. The D gene is left open where the match is weak. Some rows mark clone size as missing; the rest say once, few, many or name a class of expanded clone.

>TRBJ2-3|-|-|TRBV6-5
CASSYAGKADTQYF
TGTGCCAGCAGTTATGCGGGAAAGGCAGATACGCAGTATTTT
>TRBJ2-7|-|-|TRBV7-8
CASSLGSQGTYEQYF
TGTGCCAGCAGCTTAGGTTCACAGGGCACCTACGAGCAGTACTTC
>TRBJ1-2|-|-|TRBV12-5
CASGRQSYGYTF
TGTGCTAGTGGTCGACAGAGCTATGGCTACACCTTC
>TRBJ1-3|-|-|TRBV7-7
CASSLGPAGNTIYF
TGTGCCAGCAGCTTAGGCCCGGCTGGAAACACCATATATTTT
>TRBJ2-5|-|once|TRBV9
CASSVGGLETQYF
TGTGCCAGCAGCGTAGGGGGCCTAGAGACCCAGTACTTC
>TRBJ2-7|-|-|TRBV4-3
CASSQATISTYEQYF
TGCGCCAGCAGCCAAGCGACAATTTCAACCTACGAGCAGTACTTC
>TRBJ2-1|TRBD1|-|TRBV28
CASQIFLQGDYNEQFF
TGTGCCAGCCAAATCTTCTTACAGGGGGATTACAATGAGCAGTTCTTC
>TRBJ2-3|-|-|TRBV28
CASISGLSTDTQYF
TGTGCCAGCATATCGGGACTCAGCACAGATACGCAGTATTTT
>TRBJ1-1|TRBD1|-|TRBV6-5
CASTDPQGGPEAFF
TGTGCCAGCACCGACCCCCAAGGGGGCCCTGAAGCTTTCTTT
>TRBJ2-3|-|-|TRBV7-8
CASSLARTVTDTQYF
TGTGCCAGCAGCTTAGCCAGGACAGTCACAGATACGCAGTATTTT
>TRBJ2-3|TRBD2|-|TRBV9
CASSSGSAGDTQYF
TGTGCCAGCTCTAGCGGGAGTGCCGGAGATACGCAGTATTTT
>TRBJ1-5|TRBD1|-|TRBV19
CASSISTGTVNNQPQHF
TGTGCCAGTAGTATTTCTACCGGGACAGTCAACAATCAGCCCCAGCATTTT
>TRBJ1-5|-|-|TRBV4-1
CASSQPPVRRASNQPQHF
TGCGCCAGCAGCCAACCTCCCGTCCGGAGAGCGAGCAATCAGCCCCAGCATTTT
>TRBJ1-5|-|-|TRBV6-1
CATHTGTYSNQPQHF
TGTGCCACCCATACAGGGACCTATAGCAATCAGCCCCAGCATTTT
>TRBJ2-1|TRBD2|-|TRBV6-1
CASSEGAAGGINEQFF
TGTGCCAGCAGTGAAGGGGCAGCGGGAGGAATCAATGAGCAGTTCTTC
>TRBJ1-4|-|-|TRBV30
CAWSVIRGKLFF
TGTGCCTGGAGTGTTATAAGGGGGAAACTGTTTTTT
>TRBJ1-4|-|-|TRBV27
CASSLYAGEKLFF
TGTGCCAGCAGTTTATATGCAGGGGAAAAACTGTTTTTT
>TRBJ2-1|TRBD2|once|TRBV30
CAWSAGDYQYNEQFF
TGTGCCTGGAGTGCCGGGGACTACCAGTACAATGAGCAGTTCTTC
>TRBJ1-1|-|-|TRBV27
CASRRLGSTEAFF
TGTGCCAGCCGGAGGCTGGGGAGTACTGAAGCTTTCTTT
>TRBJ2-1|TRBD2|-|TRBV7-3
CASSAPSGREQFF
TGTGCCAGCAGCGCCCCTAGCGGTCGCGAGCAGTTCTTC
>TRBJ2-1|TRBD2|-|TRBV10-3
CAISVGGRGDNEQFF
TGTGCCATCAGTGTTGGGGGGAGGGGAGACAATGAGCAGTTCTTC
>TRBJ2-3|-|once|TRBV29-1
CSALPLDTQYF
TGCAGCGCCCTACCACTAGATACGCAGTATTTT
>TRBJ1-5|-|-|TRBV4-1
CASSHPGNQPQHF
TGCGCCAGCAGCCACCCGGGGAATCAGCCCCAGCATTTT
>TRBJ2-5|TRBD2|-|TRBV5-8
CASSPVAGGPETQYF
TGTGCCAGCAGCCCGGTAGCGGGAGGGCCAGAGACCCAGTACTTC
>TRBJ1-1|TRBD1|-|TRBV28
CASSYSTGTGENTEAFF
TGTGCCAGCAGTTATTCTACCGGGACAGGGGAGAACACTGAAGCTTTCTTT
>TRBJ2-2|TRBD2|-|TRBV7-2
CASSWASGNTGELFF
TGTGCCAGCAGCTGGGCTAGCGGTAACACCGGGGAGCTGTTTTTT
>TRBJ2-7|-|-|TRBV6-6
CASSPPMGHYEQYF
TGTGCCAGCAGTCCACCGATGGGACACTACGAGCAGTACTTC
>TRBJ1-2|-|-|TRBV18
CASSPQGIYGYTF
TGTGCCAGCTCACCCCAGGGGATCTATGGCTACACCTTC
>TRBJ2-1|-|-|TRBV23-1
CASSHTAGNEQFF
TGCGCCAGCAGTCATACGGCGGGCAATGAGCAGTTCTTC
>TRBJ1-4|-|-|TRBV7-6
CASSQGRETEKLFF
TGTGCCAGCTCCCAGGGGCGCGAAACTGAAAAACTGTTTTTT
>TRBJ2-7|-|-|TRBV10-3
CAISDFGETYEQYF
TGTGCCATCAGTGACTTCGGGGAAACCTACGAGCAGTACTTC
>TRBJ2-2|TRBD2|once|TRBV5-4
CASSLRLAGGAGELFF
TGTGCCAGCAGCTTAAGACTAGCGGGAGGCGCCGGGGAGCTGTTTTTT
>TRBJ2-2|TRBD1|once|TRBV4-3
CASSPSGQGVITGELFF
TGCGCCAGCAGCCCCTCGGGACAGGGAGTAATCACCGGGGAGCTGTTTTTT
>TRBJ1-1|-|-|TRBV14
CASSQGRNTEAFF
TGTGCCAGCAGCCAAGGCAGGAACACTGAAGCTTTCTTT
>TRBJ2-7|-|once|TRBV5-1
CASSLTEPYEQYF
TGCGCCAGCAGTCTCACTGAGCCCTACGAGCAGTACTTC
>TRBJ1-1|TRBD1|-|TRBV30
CAATRGLVNTEAFF
TGTGCCGCAACCAGGGGGCTGGTGAACACTGAAGCTTTCTTT
>TRBJ2-1|TRBD2|-|TRBV6-1
CASSVSGGYNEQFF
TGTGCCAGCAGTGTTAGCGGGGGTTACAATGAGCAGTTCTTC
>TRBJ2-1|TRBD2|-|TRBV18
CASSFQREGLNNEQFF
TGTGCCAGCTCATTTCAGCGGGAGGGCCTCAACAATGAGCAGTTCTTC
>TRBJ2-5|-|once|TRBV11-2
CASSQVLGVETQYF
TGTGCCAGCAGCCAGGTTTTGGGAGTGGAGACCCAGTACTTC
>TRBJ1-1|-|once|TRBV10-3
CAISDRANTEAFF
TGTGCCATCAGTGACCGCGCGAACACTGAAGCTTTCTTT
>TRBJ2-1|-|-|TRBV4-3
CASSQEAGASYNEQFF
TGCGCCAGCAGCCAAGAAGCGGGCGCCTCTTACAATGAGCAGTTCTTC
>TRBJ1-1|TRBD1|-|TRBV9
CASSGIDRGGIMNTEAFF
TGTGCCAGCAGCGGTATAGACAGGGGAGGGATCATGAACACTGAAGCTTTCTTT
>TRBJ1-1|TRBD1|few|TRBV9
CASSKQGTTEAFF
TGTGCCAGCAGCAAACAGGGGACCACTGAAGCTTTCTTT
>TRBJ2-2|-|-|TRBV28
CASLVSNTGELFF
TGTGCCAGTCTAGTGTCGAACACCGGGGAGCTGTTTTTT
>TRBJ1-2|-|-|TRBV28
CASSPTGVKQNYGSGYTF
TGTGCCAGCAGTCCGACGGGAGTAAAACAAAACTATGGAAGTGGCTACACCTTC
>TRBJ1-1|-|-|TRBV10-3
CAISDGRAEAFF
TGTGCCATCAGTGACGGGCGGGCTGAAGCTTTCTTT
>TRBJ1-3|-|-|TRBV28
CASSLGGQNSGNTIYF
TGTGCCAGCAGTTTAGGAGGACAGAACTCTGGAAACACCATATATTTT
>TRBJ2-3|-|-|TRBV10-3
CAISVRGTDTQYF
TGTGCCATCAGTGTCCGGGGCACAGATACGCAGTATTTT
>TRBJ2-7|-|once|TRBV7-8
CASTDRSTHEQYF
TGTGCCAGCACCGACAGGTCTACACACGAGCAGTACTTC
>TRBJ1-1|-|-|TRBV19
CASSMGANTEAFF
TGTGCCAGTAGTATGGGGGCGAACACTGAAGCTTTCTTT
>TRBJ1-1|TRBD1|-|TRBV29-1
CSVNRGNTEAFF
TGCAGCGTTAACAGGGGGAACACTGAAGCTTTCTTT
>TRBJ1-5|TRBD1|-|TRBV6-1
CASRAQGSNQPQHF
TGTGCCAGCAGGGCACAGGGGAGCAATCAGCCCCAGCATTTT
>TRBJ2-3|-|once|TRBV5-1
CASTRLGVGLTDTQYF
TGCGCCAGCACCCGCTTGGGAGTTGGCTTGACAGATACGCAGTATTTT
>TRBJ2-4|TRBD1|once|TRBV14
CASSQTGLAKNIQYF
TGTGCCAGCAGCCAGACAGGGTTAGCCAAAAACATTCAGTACTTC
>TRBJ2-7|TRBD1|once|TRBV19
CASSLDRGNFEQYF
TGTGCCAGTAGTCTGGACAGGGGGAACTTCGAGCAGTACTTC